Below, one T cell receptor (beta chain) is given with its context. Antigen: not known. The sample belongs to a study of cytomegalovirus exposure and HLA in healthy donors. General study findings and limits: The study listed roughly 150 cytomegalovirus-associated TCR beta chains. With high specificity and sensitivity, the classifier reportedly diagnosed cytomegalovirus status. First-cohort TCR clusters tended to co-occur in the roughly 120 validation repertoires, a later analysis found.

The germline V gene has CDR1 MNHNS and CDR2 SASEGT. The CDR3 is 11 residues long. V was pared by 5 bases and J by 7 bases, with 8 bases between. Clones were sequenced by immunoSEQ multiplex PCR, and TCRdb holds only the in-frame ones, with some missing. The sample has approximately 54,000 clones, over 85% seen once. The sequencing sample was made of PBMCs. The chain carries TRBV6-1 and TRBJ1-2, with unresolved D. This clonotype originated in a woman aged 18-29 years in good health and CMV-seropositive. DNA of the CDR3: TGTGCCAGCAGTCCCGGGTTTGGCTACACCTTC. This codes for CASSPGFGYTF.